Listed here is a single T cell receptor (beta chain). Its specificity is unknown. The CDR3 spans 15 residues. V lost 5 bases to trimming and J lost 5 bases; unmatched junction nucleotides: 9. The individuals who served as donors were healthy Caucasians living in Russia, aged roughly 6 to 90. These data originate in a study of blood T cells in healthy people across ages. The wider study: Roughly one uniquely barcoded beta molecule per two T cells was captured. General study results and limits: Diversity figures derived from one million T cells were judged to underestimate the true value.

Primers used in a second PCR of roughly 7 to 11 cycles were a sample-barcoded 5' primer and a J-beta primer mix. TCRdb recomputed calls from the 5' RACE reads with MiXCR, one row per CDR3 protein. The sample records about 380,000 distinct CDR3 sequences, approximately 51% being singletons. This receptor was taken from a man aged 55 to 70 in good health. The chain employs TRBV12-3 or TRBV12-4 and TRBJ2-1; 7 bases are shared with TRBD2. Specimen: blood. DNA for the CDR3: TGTGCCAGCAGTGCCTTCCGGGACTACAACAATGAGCAGTTCTTC. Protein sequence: CASSAFRDYNNEQFF.